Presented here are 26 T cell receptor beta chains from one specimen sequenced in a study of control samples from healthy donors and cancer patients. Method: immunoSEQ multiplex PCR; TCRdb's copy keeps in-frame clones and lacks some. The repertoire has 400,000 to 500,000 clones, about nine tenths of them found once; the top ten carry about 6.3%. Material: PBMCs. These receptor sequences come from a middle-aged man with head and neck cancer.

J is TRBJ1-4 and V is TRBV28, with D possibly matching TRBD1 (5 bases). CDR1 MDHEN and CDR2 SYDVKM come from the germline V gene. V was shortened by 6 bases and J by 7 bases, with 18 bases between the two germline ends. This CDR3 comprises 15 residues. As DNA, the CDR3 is TGTGCCAGCAGCCCCCTGCCAGGGTCAGCTGAAAAACTGTTTTTT. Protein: CASSPLPGSAEKLFF.

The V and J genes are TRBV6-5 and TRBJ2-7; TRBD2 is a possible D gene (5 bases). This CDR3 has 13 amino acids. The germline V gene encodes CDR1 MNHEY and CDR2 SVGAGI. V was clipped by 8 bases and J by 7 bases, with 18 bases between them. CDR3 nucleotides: TGTGCCAGCTCCCAAGGGCCGGACTGGGAGCAGTACTTC. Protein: CASSQGPDWEQYF.

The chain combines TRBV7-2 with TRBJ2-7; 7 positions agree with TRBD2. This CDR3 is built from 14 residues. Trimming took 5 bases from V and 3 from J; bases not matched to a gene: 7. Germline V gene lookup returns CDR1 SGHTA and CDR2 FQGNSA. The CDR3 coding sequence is TGTGCCAGCAGCATCACTAGCGAGCTCTACGAGCAGTACTTC. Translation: CASSITSELYEQYF.

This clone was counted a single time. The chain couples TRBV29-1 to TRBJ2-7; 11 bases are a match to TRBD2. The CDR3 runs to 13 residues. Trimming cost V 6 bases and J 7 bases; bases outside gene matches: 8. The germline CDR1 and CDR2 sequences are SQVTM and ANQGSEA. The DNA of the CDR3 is TGCAGCGTGCCACTAGCGGGAGTTGCTGAGCAGTACTTC. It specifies CSVPLAGVAEQYF.

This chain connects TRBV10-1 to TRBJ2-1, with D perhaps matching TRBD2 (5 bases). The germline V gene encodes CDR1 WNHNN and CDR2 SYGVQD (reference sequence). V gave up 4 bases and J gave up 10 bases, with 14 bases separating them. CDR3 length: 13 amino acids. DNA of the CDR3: TGCGCCAGCAGTGTCGGACTGCAATGGGAGCAGTTCTTC. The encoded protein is CASSVGLQWEQFF.

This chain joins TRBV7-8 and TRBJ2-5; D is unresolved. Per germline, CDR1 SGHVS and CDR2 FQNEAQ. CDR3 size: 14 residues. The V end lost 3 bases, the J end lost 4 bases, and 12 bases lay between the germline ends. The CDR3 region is CASSFSLPPETQYF. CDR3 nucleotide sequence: TGTGCCAGCAGCTTCAGTCTCCCCCCAGAGACCCAGTACTTC.

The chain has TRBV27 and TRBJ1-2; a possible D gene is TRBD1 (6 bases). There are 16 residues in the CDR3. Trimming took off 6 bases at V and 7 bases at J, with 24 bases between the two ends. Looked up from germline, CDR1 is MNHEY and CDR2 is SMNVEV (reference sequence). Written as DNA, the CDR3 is TGTGCCAGCAGACCTTTGGAGGGGGGTTCGGCCATTGGCTACACCTTC. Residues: CASRPLEGGSAIGYTF.

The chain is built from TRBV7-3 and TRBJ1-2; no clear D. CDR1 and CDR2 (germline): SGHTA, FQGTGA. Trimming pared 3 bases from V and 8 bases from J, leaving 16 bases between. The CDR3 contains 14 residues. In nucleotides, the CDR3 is TGTGCCAGCAGCTTTTCCGGGCGGCTCGGGGGCTACACCTTC. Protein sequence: CASSFSGRLGGYTF.

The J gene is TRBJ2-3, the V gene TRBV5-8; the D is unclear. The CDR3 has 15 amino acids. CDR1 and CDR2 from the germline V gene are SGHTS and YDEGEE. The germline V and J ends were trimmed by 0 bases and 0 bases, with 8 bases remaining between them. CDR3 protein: CASSLGGKSTDTQYF. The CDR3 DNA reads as TGTGCCAGCAGCTTGGGTGGCAAAAGCACAGATACGCAGTATTTT.

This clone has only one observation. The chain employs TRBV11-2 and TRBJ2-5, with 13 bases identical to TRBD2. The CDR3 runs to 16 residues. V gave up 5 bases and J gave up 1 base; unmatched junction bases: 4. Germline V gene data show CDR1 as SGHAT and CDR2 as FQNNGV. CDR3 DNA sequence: TGTGCCAGCAGCCCGGGACTAGCGGGGTTCCAAGAGACCCAGTACTTC. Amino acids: CASSPGLAGFQETQYF.

In nucleotides, the CDR3 is TGTGCCAGCAGCTATTTGGGACAGGGCGGCGGTGAGGCTTTCTTT. Protein: CASSYLGQGGGEAFF. The chain combines TRBV5-5 with TRBJ1-1; 9 bases map to TRBD1. The junction had 14 bases not matched to a gene; V was cut back by 3 bases and J by 11 bases. The germline gives CDR1 SGHKS, CDR2 YYEKEE (reference sequence). This CDR3 has 15 residues.

The CDR3 spells CAWSDRGNQPQHF. As DNA, the CDR3 is TGTGCCTGGAGTGACAGGGGAAATCAGCCCCAGCATTTT. The genes are TRBV30 and TRBJ1-5; the match to TRBD1 covers 7 bases. V dropped 1 base and J dropped 4; count of bases not matched to a gene: 1. This CDR3 comprises 13 residues. Looked up from germline, CDR1 is GTSNPN and CDR2 is SVGIG (reference sequence). Supplemented by reference TRBV30 and TRBJ1-5, the full variable domain reads SQTIHQWPATLVQPVGSPLSLECTVEGTSNPNLYWYRQAAGRGLQLLFYSVGIGQISSEVPQNLSASRPQDRQFILSSKKLLLSDSGFYLCAWSDRGNQPQHFGDGTRLSIL.

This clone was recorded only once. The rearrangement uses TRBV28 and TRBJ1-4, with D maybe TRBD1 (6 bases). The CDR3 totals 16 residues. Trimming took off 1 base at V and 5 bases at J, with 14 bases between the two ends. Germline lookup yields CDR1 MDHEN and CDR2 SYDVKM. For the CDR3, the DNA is TGTGCCAGCAGTTTATTCGGGGGCAGGGGAAATGAAAAACTGTTTTTT. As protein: CASSLFGGRGNEKLFF.

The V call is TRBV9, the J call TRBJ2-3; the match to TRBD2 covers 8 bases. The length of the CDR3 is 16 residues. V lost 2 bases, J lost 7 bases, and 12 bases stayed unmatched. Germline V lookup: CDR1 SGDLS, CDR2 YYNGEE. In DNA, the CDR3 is TGTGCCAGCAGCGTGGGAGCGGGAGATCCCCTAAATACGCAGTATTTT. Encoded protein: CASSVGAGDPLNTQYF.

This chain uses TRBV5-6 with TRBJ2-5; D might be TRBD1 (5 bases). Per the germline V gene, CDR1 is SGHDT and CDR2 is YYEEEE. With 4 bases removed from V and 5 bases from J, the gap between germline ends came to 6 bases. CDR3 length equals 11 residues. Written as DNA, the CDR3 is TGTGCCAGCAGCCAGGGCGAGACCCAGTACTTC. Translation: CASSQGETQYF.

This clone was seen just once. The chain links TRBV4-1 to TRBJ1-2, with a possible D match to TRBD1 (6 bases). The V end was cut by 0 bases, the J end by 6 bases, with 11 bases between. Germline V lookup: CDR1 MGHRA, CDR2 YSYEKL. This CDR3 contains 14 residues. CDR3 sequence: CASSQEGQRDGYTF. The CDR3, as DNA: TGCGCCAGCAGCCAAGAGGGACAAAGGGATGGCTACACCTTC.

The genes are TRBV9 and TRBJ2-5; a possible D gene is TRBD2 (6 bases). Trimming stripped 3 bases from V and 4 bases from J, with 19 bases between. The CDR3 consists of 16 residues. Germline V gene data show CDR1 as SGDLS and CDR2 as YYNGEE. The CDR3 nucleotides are TGTGCCAGCAGCGAGGCCCCGGGGGTAGCCGTAGAGACCCAGTACTTC. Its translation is CASSEAPGVAVETQYF.

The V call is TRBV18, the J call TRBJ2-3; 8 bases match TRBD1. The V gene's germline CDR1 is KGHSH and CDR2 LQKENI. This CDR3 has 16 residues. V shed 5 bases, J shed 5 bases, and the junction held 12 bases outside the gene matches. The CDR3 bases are TGTGCCAGCTCATCGGGGACTTGGGGGACAGGAGATACGCAGTATTTT. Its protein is CASSSGTWGTGDTQYF.

This CDR3 reads CASSPNRGRREKLFF. The CDR3 nucleotides are TGTGCCAGCAGCCCTAACAGGGGGCGAAGGGAAAAACTGTTTTTT. The chain couples TRBV4-2 to TRBJ1-4; 9 nucleotides align to TRBD1. V lost 4 bases to trimming and J lost 8 bases; unmatched junction nucleotides: 8. The CDR3 runs to 15 residues. CDR1 and CDR2 from the germline V gene are LGHNA and YNFKEQ.

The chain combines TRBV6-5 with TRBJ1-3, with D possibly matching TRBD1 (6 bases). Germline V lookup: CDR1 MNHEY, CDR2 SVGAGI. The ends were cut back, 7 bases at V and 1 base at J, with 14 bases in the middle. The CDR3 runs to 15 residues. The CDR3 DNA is TGTGCCAGCAATATTGCAGGGGAGTCTGGAAACACCATATATTTT. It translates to CASNIAGESGNTIYF.

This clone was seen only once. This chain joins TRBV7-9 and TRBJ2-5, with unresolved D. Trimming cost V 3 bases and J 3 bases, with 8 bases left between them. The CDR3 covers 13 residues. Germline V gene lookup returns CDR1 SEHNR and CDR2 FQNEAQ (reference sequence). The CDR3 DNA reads TGTGCCAGCAGCTTCACCCAGAAAGAGACCCAGTACTTC. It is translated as CASSFTQKETQYF.

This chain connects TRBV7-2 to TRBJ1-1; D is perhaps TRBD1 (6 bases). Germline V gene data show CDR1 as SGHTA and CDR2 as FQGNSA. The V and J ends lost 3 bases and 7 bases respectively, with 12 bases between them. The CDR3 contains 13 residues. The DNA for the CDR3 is TGTGCCAGCAGCTTTCAGGGGTGGGTTGAAGCTTTCTTT. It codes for CASSFQGWVEAFF.

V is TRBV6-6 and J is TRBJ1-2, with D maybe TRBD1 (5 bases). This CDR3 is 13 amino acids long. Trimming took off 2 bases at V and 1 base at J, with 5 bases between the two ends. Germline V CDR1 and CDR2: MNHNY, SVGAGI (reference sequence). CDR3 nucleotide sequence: TGTGCCAGCAGTTACGGGGGTAACTATGGCTACACCTTC. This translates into CASSYGGNYGYTF.

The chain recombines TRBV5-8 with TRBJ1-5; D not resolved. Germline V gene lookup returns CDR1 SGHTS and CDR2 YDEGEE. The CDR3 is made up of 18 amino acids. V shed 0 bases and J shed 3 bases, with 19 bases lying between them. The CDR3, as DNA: TGTGCCAGCAGCTTGGCCGGAAGGGTCCCAACCTTCAATCAGCCCCAGCATTTT. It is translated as CASSLAGRVPTFNQPQHF.

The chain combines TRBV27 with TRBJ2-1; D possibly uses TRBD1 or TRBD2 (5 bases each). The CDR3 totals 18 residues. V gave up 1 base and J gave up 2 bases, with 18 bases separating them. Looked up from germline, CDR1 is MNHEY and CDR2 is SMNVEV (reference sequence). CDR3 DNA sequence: TGTGCCAGCAGTTTATATCCCCTGGCCAGGGACGCCTACAATGAGCAGTTCTTC. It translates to CASSLYPLARDAYNEQFF.

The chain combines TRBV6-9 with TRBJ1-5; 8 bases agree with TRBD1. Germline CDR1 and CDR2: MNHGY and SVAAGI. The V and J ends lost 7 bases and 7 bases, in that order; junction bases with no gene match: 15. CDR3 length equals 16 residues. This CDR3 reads CASNNSDGQGRQPQHF. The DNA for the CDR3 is TGTGCCAGCAATAATTCCGATGGACAGGGCAGGCAGCCCCAGCATTTT.